The rows below give T cell receptor beta chains drawn from one sample of a study of radiation and T cells in renal cell carcinoma. Libraries were prepared by immunoSEQ multiplex PCR; TCRdb keeps only in-frame clonotypes and omits some of them. This table has roughly 130,000 clones, around 89% appearing once. Here the sequenced sample was blood, taken from a patient whose treatment included radiotherapy and nephrectomy. The receptors come from a woman in her seventies with renal cell carcinoma. Both conserved end residues are part of each CDR3. The order of the fields is V gene, J gene, CDR3 protein.

V gene: TRBV19; J gene: TRBJ2-7; CDR3 protein: CASSLMTGISEQYF
V gene: TRBV30; J gene: TRBJ2-5; CDR3 protein: CAWSKKETQYF
V gene: TRBV5-1; J gene: TRBJ1-1; CDR3 protein: CASSLLITIESTEAFF
V gene: TRBV5-6; J gene: TRBJ1-3; CDR3 protein: CASSFRPLGSSGNTIYF
V gene: TRBV7-3; J gene: TRBJ2-1; CDR3 protein: CASSSVTSAEQFF
V gene: TRBV6-1; J gene: TRBJ1-2; CDR3 protein: CASSTGTSAVGYTF
V gene: TRBV6-4; J gene: TRBJ2-5; CDR3 protein: CASSDSPSETQYF
V gene: TRBV27; J gene: TRBJ2-6; CDR3 protein: CASSLIQGTGANVLTF
V gene: TRBV18; J gene: TRBJ2-5; CDR3 protein: CASSPLAEETQYF
V gene: TRBV6-4; J gene: TRBJ1-2; CDR3 protein: CASSERQGIGGYTF
V gene: TRBV28; J gene: TRBJ1-3; CDR3 protein: CASSLKLGSVAGNTIYF
V gene: TRBV9; J gene: TRBJ2-6; CDR3 protein: CASSVGWGAYGANVLTF
V gene: TRBV29-1; J gene: TRBJ1-5; CDR3 protein: CSITPGSNQPQHF
V gene: TRBV4-1; J gene: TRBJ1-5; CDR3 protein: CASSQVKSSNQPQHF
V gene: TRBV28; J gene: TRBJ2-7; CDR3 protein: CANRRQGTYEQYF
V gene: TRBV6-1; J gene: TRBJ2-7; CDR3 protein: CASSGRGDPYEQYF
V gene: TRBV28; J gene: TRBJ2-6; CDR3 protein: CASTPPGSGANVLTF
V gene: TRBV6-1; J gene: TRBJ2-7; CDR3 protein: CASRAGTGGYEQYF
V gene: TRBV28; J gene: TRBJ2-7; CDR3 protein: CASTYPGQGYEQYF
V gene: TRBV6-5; J gene: TRBJ2-5; CDR3 protein: CASSYDRFQETQYF
V gene: TRBV7-2; J gene: TRBJ1-5; CDR3 protein: CASSQDSSNQPQHF
V gene: TRBV27; J gene: TRBJ1-1; CDR3 protein: CASSLLGQAVEAFF
V gene: TRBV29-1; J gene: TRBJ2-1; CDR3 protein: CSVEKGNEQFF
V gene: TRBV5-1; J gene: TRBJ2-1; CDR3 protein: CASSLDGTGYNEQFF
V gene: TRBV6-5; J gene: TRBJ1-2; CDR3 protein: CASSLLTNYGYTF
V gene: TRBV9; J gene: TRBJ2-7; CDR3 protein: CASSTGGTYEQYF
V gene: TRBV5-1; J gene: TRBJ2-3; CDR3 protein: CASSLEYRSDTQYF
V gene: TRBV28; J gene: TRBJ1-1; CDR3 protein: CASSKGPLGPNTEAFF
V gene: TRBV11-2; J gene: TRBJ2-7; CDR3 protein: CASSLDGSSYEQYF
V gene: TRBV5-4; J gene: TRBJ1-2; CDR3 protein: CASRPDRASYGYTF
V gene: TRBV28; J gene: TRBJ2-7; CDR3 protein: CASSGGLAELYEQYF
V gene: TRBV6-1; J gene: TRBJ2-3; CDR3 protein: CASSEVSSGDTQYF
V gene: TRBV5-1; J gene: TRBJ2-1; CDR3 protein: CASSLGLAGGLNEQFF
V gene: TRBV7-9; J gene: TRBJ1-2; CDR3 protein: CASSLDPGANYGYTF
V gene: TRBV4-1; J gene: TRBJ2-5; CDR3 protein: CASSPGGIQETQYF
V gene: TRBV5-4; J gene: TRBJ2-1; CDR3 protein: CASSLGGGGTGLGNEQFF
V gene: TRBV19; J gene: TRBJ2-1; CDR3 protein: CASSIEGLAGFSYNEQFF